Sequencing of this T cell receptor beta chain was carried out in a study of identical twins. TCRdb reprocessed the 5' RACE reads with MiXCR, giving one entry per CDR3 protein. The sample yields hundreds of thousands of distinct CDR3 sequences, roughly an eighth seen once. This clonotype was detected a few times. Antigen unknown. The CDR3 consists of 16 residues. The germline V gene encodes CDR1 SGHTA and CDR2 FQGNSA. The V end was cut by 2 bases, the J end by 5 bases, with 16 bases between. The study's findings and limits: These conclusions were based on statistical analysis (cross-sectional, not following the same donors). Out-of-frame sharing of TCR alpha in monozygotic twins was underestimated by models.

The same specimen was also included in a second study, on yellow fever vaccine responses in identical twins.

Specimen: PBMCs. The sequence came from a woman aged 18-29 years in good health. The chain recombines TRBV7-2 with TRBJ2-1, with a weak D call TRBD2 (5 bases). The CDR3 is CASSLYQSLAHNEQFF. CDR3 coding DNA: TGTGCCAGCAGCTTATATCAGTCCCTAGCCCACAATGAGCAGTTCTTC.